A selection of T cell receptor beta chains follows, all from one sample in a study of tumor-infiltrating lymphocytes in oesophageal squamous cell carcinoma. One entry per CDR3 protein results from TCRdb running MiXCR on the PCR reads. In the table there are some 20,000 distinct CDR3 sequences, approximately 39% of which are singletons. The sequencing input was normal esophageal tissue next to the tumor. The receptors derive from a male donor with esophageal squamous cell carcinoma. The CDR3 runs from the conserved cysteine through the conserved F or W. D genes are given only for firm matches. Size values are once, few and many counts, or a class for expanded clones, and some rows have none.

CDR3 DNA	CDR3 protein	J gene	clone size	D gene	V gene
TGTGCCAGCAGCTTAGATGGCACTACCAAAAACATTCAGTACTTC	CASSLDGTTKNIQYF	TRBJ2-4	few	.	TRBV7-2
TGTGCCAGCAGTTTGTCTAGCGAGCAGTACTTC	CASSLSSEQYF	TRBJ2-7	.	.	TRBV28
TGTGCCAGCACCGCGGCCGGGACTACCTACAATGAGCAGTTCTTC	CASTAAGTTYNEQFF	TRBJ2-1	.	TRBD2	TRBV12-3/TRBV12-4
TGTGCCAGCAGATCCCGAGGGACTCTCGAAGCTTTCTTT	CASRSRGTLEAFF	TRBJ1-1	medium-sized	.	TRBV12-3/TRBV12-4
TGTGCCAGCAGGCAGTCGGGAGGTAACGCAGATACGCAGTATTTT	CASRQSGGNADTQYF	TRBJ2-3	many	TRBD2	TRBV6-1
TGTGCCAGCAGCTTATACGGAGCGGGAGTGGACAATGAGCAGTTCTTC	CASSLYGAGVDNEQFF	TRBJ2-1	.	TRBD2	TRBV7-3
TGCGCCAGCAGCTCGAGAGGTGCCTACGAGCAGTACTTC	CASSSRGAYEQYF	TRBJ2-7	many	.	TRBV5-1
TGTGCCAGCTCACCTTACAGGGCCGTCAACACCGGGGAGCTGTTTTTT	CASSPYRAVNTGELFF	TRBJ2-2	many	.	TRBV18
TGCGCCAGCAGCTTCGGGACAGTCCAAGAGACCCAGTACTTC	CASSFGTVQETQYF	TRBJ2-5	many	TRBD1	TRBV5-1
TGTGCCGGCAGTCTTACCTACGGGACAGGGTTTCCTACCGAGCAGTACTTC	CAGSLTYGTGFPTEQYF	TRBJ2-7	.	TRBD1	TRBV12-3/TRBV12-4
TGTGCCAGCAGCTCGTACTTGAACACCGGGGAGCTGTTTTTT	CASSSYLNTGELFF	TRBJ2-2	.	.	TRBV7-8
TGCGCCAGCAGCCAAGACCTGATGACAGGGATATCCTACGAGCAGTACTTC	CASSQDLMTGISYEQYF	TRBJ2-7	few	TRBD1	TRBV4-1
TGTGCCAGCAGTTTGAGGTTGTATGGCTACACCTTC	CASSLRLYGYTF	TRBJ1-2	.	.	TRBV12-3/TRBV12-4
TGTGCCAGCAGCTTAGGGCAGTTCAGCACCGGGGAGCTGTTTTTT	CASSLGQFSTGELFF	TRBJ2-2	many	.	TRBV7-6
TGTGCCACCAGTCGGGGCCAAGAGACCCAGTACTTC	CATSRGQETQYF	TRBJ2-5	medium-sized	.	TRBV24-1
TGTGCCAGCAGCTTGCCCCTACGGGACATTAGATTTCGGGAGCAGTTCTTC	CASSLPLRDIRFREQFF	TRBJ2-1	.	.	TRBV7-8
TGTGCCAGCAGCTTCCCTACCCCCCCGGGACGGGAGACCCAGTACTTC	CASSFPTPPGRETQYF	TRBJ2-5	few	.	TRBV7-2
TGCGCCAGCAGCCAAGGTTGGCGAGTGAGGGTCACAGATACGCAGTATTTT	CASSQGWRVRVTDTQYF	TRBJ2-3	once	.	TRBV4-1
TGTGCCAGCAGCTTAAGGGCAGGGGCCTCCTACGAGCAGTACTTC	CASSLRAGASYEQYF	TRBJ2-7	.	.	TRBV11-2
TGTGCCAGCAGTGCCACACGTGCGGGTGAGCAGTACTTC	CASSATRAGEQYF	TRBJ2-5	.	.	TRBV2
TGCGCCAGCAGCTTACTTGCGGCAGGGATCTCCTACGAGCAGTACTTC	CASSLLAAGISYEQYF	TRBJ2-7	many	.	TRBV5-1
TGCGCCAGCAGCTTCGGCAGGGCTTACGAGCAGTACTTC	CASSFGRAYEQYF	TRBJ2-7	.	.	TRBV5-1
TGTGCCAGCAGCCCGACAGGGGGAAATTCACCCCTCCACTTT	CASSPTGGNSPLHF	TRBJ1-6	many	TRBD1	TRBV11-3
TGTGCCAGCAGCTCACAGGGGTTGAGTATCGGGGGTGGCTACACCTTC	CASSSQGLSIGGGYTF	TRBJ1-2	many	TRBD1	TRBV5-5
TGTGCCAGCAGCCCCATTATAGGGAGGAATCACTATGAGCAGTACTTC	CASSPIIGRNHYEQYF	TRBJ2-7	many	.	TRBV7-9
TGTGCCAGCAGGACGTGGGACAGAGGGCCCCAGTACTTT	CASRTWDRGPQYF	TRBJ1-6	.	TRBD1	TRBV6-1
TGTGCCAGCAGCTTGGCGGGAGGGAGGCACAATGAGCAGTTCTTC	CASSLAGGRHNEQFF	TRBJ2-1	medium-sized	TRBD2	TRBV7-3
TGTGCCAGCAGTCGCAGGGGTCTTGGCACAGATACGCAGTATTTT	CASSRRGLGTDTQYF	TRBJ2-3	.	.	TRBV12-3/TRBV12-4
TGCGCCAGCAGCTTGGATACGGGGGGGGAGACCCAGTACTTC	CASSLDTGGETQYF	TRBJ2-5	many	TRBD2	TRBV5-1
TGTGCCAGCAGCTTTCGGCAGCAAGAGACCCAGTACTTC	CASSFRQQETQYF	TRBJ2-5	.	.	TRBV7-9
TGTGCCTGGAGTCCGGATGTGGCCCGTACGCAGTATTTT	CAWSPDVARTQYF	TRBJ2-3	.	.	TRBV30
TGTGCCAGCAAAGATAGCGGGACTACAGATACGCAGTATTTT	CASKDSGTTDTQYF	TRBJ2-3	.	TRBD2	TRBV6-8
TGTGCCAGCAGTTCGGAGCGGGAGGGCCTTAATGAGCAGTTCTTC	CASSSEREGLNEQFF	TRBJ2-1	medium-sized	TRBD2	TRBV12-3/TRBV12-4
TGTGCCAGTAGTACCACGACAGGGGTTGGGAATCAGCCCCAGCATTTT	CASSTTTGVGNQPQHF	TRBJ1-5	.	TRBD1	TRBV19
TGTGCCAGCAGCGTAACAGCTTACAATGAGCAGTACTTC	CASSVTAYNEQYF	TRBJ2-7	.	.	TRBV6-1
TGTGCCAGTAGTAGGGGACTAGCGGGATCCCACGAGCAGTACTTC	CASSRGLAGSHEQYF	TRBJ2-7	.	TRBD2	TRBV19